The next 7 T cell receptor beta chains were all read from a single sample in a study of control samples from healthy donors and cancer patients. Some clones are missing from TCRdb's copy, which holds only in-frame ones; the method was immunoSEQ multiplex PCR. Among approximately 120,000 clones listed, around 89% were seen once. Sequenced: blood. The receptors shown here come from a woman aged 45 to 65 in good health.

The V and J genes are TRBV19 and TRBJ2-3; the D call may be TRBD1 or TRBD2 (5 bases each). The germline V gene encodes CDR1 LNHDA and CDR2 SQIVND (reference sequence). There are 14 residues in the CDR3. V lost 4 bases to trimming and J lost 4 bases, with 12 bases between them. CDR3 in DNA: TGTGCCAGTAGTAATTTTGGGGGAGCAGATACGCAGTATTTT. Residues: CASSNFGGADTQYF.

This clone was picked up one time. The V gene is TRBV30, the J gene TRBJ1-5; a possible D gene is TRBD1 (5 bases). This CDR3 has 14 residues. The V and J ends lost 4 bases and 0 bases respectively, with 10 bases between them. Germline assignment: CDR1 GTSNPN and CDR2 SVGIG (reference sequence). The CDR3 region is CAWTEGNSNQPQHF. CDR3 DNA sequence: TGTGCCTGGACGGAGGGGAATAGCAATCAGCCCCAGCATTTT. The variable domain in full, with the rest retrieved from reference TRBV30 and TRBJ1-5, is SQTIHQWPATLVQPVGSPLSLECTVEGTSNPNLYWYRQAAGRGLQLLFYSVGIGQISSEVPQNLSASRPQDRQFILSSKKLLLSDSGFYLCAWTEGNSNQPQHFGDGTRLSIL.

This chain's CDR3 is CASSQDLGPPYNEQFF. In DNA form, the CDR3 reads TGTGCCAGCAGCCAAGATTTGGGCCCACCCTACAATGAGCAGTTCTTC. The rearrangement uses TRBV3-1 (or the pseudogene TRBV3-2) and TRBJ2-1; D remains unclear. The CDR3 has 16 amino acids. V was shortened by 0 bases and J by 2 bases, with 11 bases between the two germline ends. Looked up from germline, CDR1 is LGHDT and CDR2 is YNNKEL (reference sequence).

This chain joins TRBV5-1 and TRBJ2-7; 7 nucleotides align to TRBD2. Losses at the gene ends were 1 base for V and 0 bases for J; bases not matched to a gene: 7. The germline gives CDR1 SGHRS, CDR2 YFSETQ. The CDR3 loop spans 16 amino acids. As DNA, the CDR3 is TGCGCCAGCAGCTTGAACGTCGGGGGGAGCTCCTACGAGCAGTACTTC. Amino acid sequence: CASSLNVGGSSYEQYF.

CDR3 sequence (DNA): TGTGCCAGCAGTCGGAGAGCATCTGGAAACACCATATATTTT. Protein: CASSRRASGNTIYF. The genes are TRBV6-5 and TRBJ1-3; D remains unclear. Trimming took 5 bases from V and 1 from J, leaving 9 bases between them. There are 14 residues in the CDR3. Germline CDR1 is MNHEY and CDR2 is SVGAGI.

The V gene is TRBV5-1, the J gene TRBJ2-3, with 10 bases fitting TRBD2. J gave up 5 bases and V 0 bases, and 18 bases lay outside the gene matches. CDR1 is SGHRS and CDR2 is YFSETQ in the germline V gene. The CDR3 totals 20 residues. The CDR3 reads CASSLGERGGPLGVRDTQYF. The CDR3 coding sequence is TGCGCCAGCAGCTTGGGCGAGCGGGGGGGCCCACTCGGTGTAAGAGATACGCAGTATTTT.

The CDR3 here is CASSVGPVLLSGTDSTDTQYF. The CDR3 DNA sequence: TGTGCCAGCAGCGTAGGGCCCGTACTTCTCTCCGGGACCGATAGCACAGATACGCAGTATTTT. This chain uses TRBV9 with TRBJ2-3; D tentatively fits TRBD1 or TRBD2 (5 bases each). The V end lost 0 bases, the J end lost 0 bases, and 26 bases lay between the germline ends. Germline V CDR1 and CDR2: SGDLS, YYNGEE. The CDR3 sequence is 21 residues long.